The 21 T cell receptor beta chains listed next were all sequenced from one sample in a study of shared clonotypes between healthy human individuals. This table comes from immunoSEQ multiplex PCR, and its TCRdb copy is limited to in-frame clones, with some not included. Of approximately 980,000 clones listed, over 75% are singletons. Sequencing was done on a sample of memory CD4+ T cells sorted from blood. Subset defined: CD45RA-negative fraction. These receptors all stem from a young man in good health.

The CDR3 region has the DNA TGTGCCATCAGGGAGGGGAGGGCCTCTGAAGCTTTCTTT. Translated: CAIREGRASEAFF. The chain links TRBV10-3 to TRBJ1-1; a possible D gene is TRBD1 (5 bases). Germline values: CDR1 ENHRY, CDR2 SYGVKD. The CDR3 runs to 13 residues. V gave up 6 bases and J gave up 6 bases, with 14 bases separating them.

The V gene is TRBV11-2, the J gene TRBJ1-6; D is perhaps TRBD1 (6 bases). CDR1 and CDR2 (germline): SGHAT, FQNNGV. The CDR3 is made up of 13 amino acids. V dropped 9 bases and J dropped 9 bases, with 15 bases sitting between them. CDR3 region: CASGPGEGSPLHF. DNA for the CDR3: TGTGCCAGTGGGCCAGGGGAGGGTTCACCCCTCCACTTT.

The genes are TRBV19 and TRBJ2-2; 8 bases are shared with TRBD1. The CDR3 length is 17 residues. Germline V gene data show CDR1 as LNHDA and CDR2 as SQIVND (reference sequence). The V gene end was trimmed by 5 bases and the J gene end by 2 bases; junction bases not matched to a gene: 10. CDR3 protein: CASSPTGVLFNTGELFF. The CDR3 bases are TGTGCCAGTAGTCCGACAGGGGTCCTCTTTAACACCGGGGAGCTGTTTTTT.

The chain uses TRBV14 and TRBJ2-6, with 9 bases identical to TRBD1. Germline V gene sequence: CDR1 SGHDN, CDR2 FVKESK. With V trimmed by 1 base and J by 2 bases, 6 bases remained unmatched. This CDR3 region has 18 residues. CDR3 loop: CASSQGDRVKPGANVLTF. CDR3 sequence (DNA): TGTGCCAGCAGCCAAGGGGACAGGGTGAAACCTGGGGCCAACGTCCTGACTTTC. Full variable domain (rest looked up from reference TRBV14 and TRBJ2-6): EAGVTQFPSHSVIEKGQTVTLRCDPISGHDNLYWYRRVMGKEIKFLLHFVKESKQDESGMPNNRFLAERTGGTYSTLKVQPAELEDSGVYFCASSQGDRVKPGANVLTFGAGSRLTVL.

J is TRBJ1-5 and V is TRBV15; 7 bases agree with TRBD1. V dropped 1 base and J dropped 0; count of bases not matched to a gene: 0. Germline values: CDR1 LNHNV, CDR2 YYDKDF (reference sequence). CDR3 length: 15 amino acids. CDR3 bases: TGTGCCACCAGCAGAGCAGGGGGTAGCAATCAGCCCCAGCATTTT. The encoded protein is CATSRAGGSNQPQHF. The variable domain in full, completed from reference TRBV15 and TRBJ1-5, reads DAMVIQNPRYQVTQFGKPVTLSCSQTLNHNVMYWYQQKSSQAPKLLFHYYDKDFNNEADTPDNFQSRRPNTSFCFLDIRSPGLGDTAMYLCATSRAGGSNQPQHFGDGTRLSIL.

The CDR3 region has the DNA TGCGCCAGCAGCTTGTATGGTGGGACAGATACGCAGTATTTT. This gives the protein CASSLYGGTDTQYF. The rearrangement uses TRBV5-1 and TRBJ2-3; D remains ambiguous. The ends were cut back, 1 base at V and 3 bases at J, with 9 bases in the middle. The CDR3 loop spans 14 amino acids. Germline CDR1 reads SGHRS; CDR2 reads YFSETQ.

V usage is TRBV7-8 and J usage is TRBJ2-5; 8 positions match TRBD1. Germline loops: CDR1 SGHVS, CDR2 FQNEAQ. The CDR3 is 17 residues long. V lost 2 bases and J lost 2; bases outside the gene matches: 10. CDR3 in DNA: TGTGCCAGCAGCTTACGGACAGGGCCATTCGCTCAAGAGACCCAGTACTTC. Its protein product is CASSLRTGPFAQETQYF.

The chain is built from TRBV5-4 and TRBJ2-6; D uncertain. V lost 0 bases to trimming and J lost 0 bases, with 10 bases between them. In germline, CDR1 is SGHNT, CDR2 YYREEE (reference sequence). The CDR3 runs to 17 residues. For the CDR3, the DNA is TGTGCCAGCAGCTTGGAGGGCGGAAGCTCTGGGGCCAACGTCCTGACTTTC. Encoded protein: CASSLEGGSSGANVLTF.

There are a few counts of this clone. V gene TRBV30 combines with J gene TRBJ2-2; D ambiguous. Between the trimmed V and J ends, which lost 0 bases and 8 bases, there was a span of 7 bases. This CDR3 comprises 12 residues. CDR1 and CDR2 (germline): GTSNPN, SVGIG (reference sequence). CDR3 coding DNA: TGTGCCTGGAGTGTAACCGTGGGGGAGCTGTTTTTT. Protein product: CAWSVTVGELFF.

The V gene is TRBV29-1, the J gene TRBJ2-1; D unresolved. The CDR3 has 16 amino acids. Looked up from germline, CDR1 is SQVTM and CDR2 is ANQGSEA. The germline V and J ends were trimmed by 3 bases and 6 bases, with 21 bases remaining between them. The CDR3, as DNA: TGCAGCGTTGAGAAGGCCCAAGACCCCCGGTCCAATGAGCAGTTCTTC. Protein sequence: CSVEKAQDPRSNEQFF.

The chain joins TRBV6-1 to TRBJ2-7; TRBD2 matches 7 bases. J gave up 4 bases and V 5 bases, and 8 bases lay outside the gene matches. CDR3 length: 14 amino acids. Per germline, CDR1 MNHNS and CDR2 SASEGT. DNA of the CDR3: TGTGCCAGCAGTCTGGTAGGACTAGGGTACGAGCAGTACTTC. Encoded protein: CASSLVGLGYEQYF.

The chain is built from TRBV9 and TRBJ1-2, with D perhaps matching TRBD1 (5 bases). This CDR3 contains 16 residues. Trimming removed 4 bases from V and 3 bases from J, with 19 bases in between. The germline gives CDR1 SGDLS, CDR2 YYNGEE. CDR3 sequence reads: CASSNPSRGGDYGYTF. CDR3 DNA sequence: TGTGCCAGCAGCAATCCCAGTAGGGGAGGGGACTATGGCTACACCTTC.

V and J are TRBV29-1 and TRBJ1-1, with D perhaps TRBD1 (5 bases). The CDR3 runs to 12 residues. V was cut by 4 bases and J by 2 bases, with 8 bases left in between. Germline CDR1 reads SQVTM; CDR2 reads ANQGSEA. This chain's CDR3 is CSVGRVNTEAFF. In DNA form, the CDR3 reads TGCAGCGTTGGCAGGGTTAACACTGAAGCTTTCTTT.

This clone was counted a single time. The CDR3 here is CASSQVGGGAYNEQFF. DNA for the CDR3: TGCGCCAGCAGCCAAGTTGGGGGAGGGGCGTACAATGAGCAGTTCTTC. J is TRBJ2-1 and V is TRBV4-3, with 7 nucleotides matching TRBD2. Germline V CDR1 and CDR2: LGHNA, YSLEER. The CDR3 length is 16 residues. The V and J ends lost 1 base and 4 bases, in that order; junction bases with no gene match: 7.

This clone was recorded at least ten times. V is TRBV10-1 and J is TRBJ2-5; D might be TRBD1 or TRBD2, each matching 5 bases. CDR3 length equals 13 residues. In germline, CDR1 is WNHNN, CDR2 SYGVQD (reference sequence). Trimming left V 4 bases short and J 5 bases short, with 11 bases between. This chain's CDR3 is CASSGPGRETQYF. The CDR3 nucleotides read TGCGCCAGCAGTGGGCCGGGACGGGAGACCCAGTACTTC.

The chain has TRBV11-2 and TRBJ1-4; 7 nucleotides line up with TRBD1. The J segment lost 8 bases and the V segment lost 2 bases, leaving 14 bases of the junction unmatched. The CDR3 contains 17 residues. From germline, CDR1 is SGHAT and CDR2 FQNNGV. CDR3 in DNA: TGTGCCAGCAGCTTAACCCTAGACAGGGCGGTACGGGAAAAACTGTTTTTT. Residues: CASSLTLDRAVREKLFF.

This clone has just one count. The chain recombines TRBV6-5 with TRBJ1-2; TRBD1 is a possible D gene (6 bases). CDR1 and CDR2 (germline): MNHEY, SVGAGI. The V gene lost 0 bases and the J gene lost 3 bases, with 14 bases spanning the gap. This CDR3 region has 16 residues. The CDR3 DNA follows: TGTGCCAGCAGTTACTCGACGGGGGCCCAGGACTATGGCTACACCTTC. Amino acids: CASSYSTGAQDYGYTF.

Turning to this clone: Other DNA sequences of this sample code for an identical CDR3. The chain has TRBV6-5 and TRBJ2-5; no clear D. V lost 5 bases to trimming and J lost 4 bases, with 5 bases between them. The germline CDR1 and CDR2 sequences are MNHEY and SVGAGI. CDR3 length: 11 residues. Written as DNA, the CDR3 is TGTGCCAGCAGTACTCGAGAGACCCAGTACTTC. This sequence encodes CASSTRETQYF.

The CDR3 sequence is CASIIAGGSTGELFF. The CDR3 DNA reads TGTGCCAGTATCATAGCGGGAGGAAGCACCGGGGAGCTGTTTTTT. V and J are TRBV19 and TRBJ2-2; 10 bases are a match to TRBD2. The germline CDR1 and CDR2 sequences are LNHDA and SQIVND (reference sequence). V was pared by 7 bases and J by 4 bases, with 6 bases of the junction left unmatched. This CDR3 has 15 amino acids.

The chain couples TRBV10-3 to TRBJ1-1; TRBD1 is a possible D gene (5 bases). Germline-derived CDR1 and CDR2 are ENHRY and SYGVKD. The CDR3 sequence is 13 residues long. Deletions cut 9 bases from V and 1 base from J, with 12 bases between. The CDR3 nucleotides are TGTGCCATTAGGGACGGACAGAACACTGAAGCTTTCTTT. Translating gives CAIRDGQNTEAFF.

The chain uses TRBV19 and TRBJ1-1; TRBD1 might be the D (6 bases). Germline values: CDR1 LNHDA, CDR2 SQIVND (reference sequence). This CDR3 is built from 14 residues. V lost 1 base to trimming and J lost 4 bases, with 10 bases between them. Written as DNA, the CDR3 is TGTGCCAGTAGTATAGGGCCAGGGGCCACTGAAGCTTTCTTT. It yields the protein CASSIGPGATEAFF.